The clone carrying this TCR beta chain was picked up many times. Its target is unknown. Synthesis of cDNA was accomplished via 5'RACE employing 10-nucleotide random UMIs. Over 200 million TCR-beta sequences, together covering 15-18 subjects, were produced by every individual sequencing run that was carried out. TCRdb re-analysed the 5' RACE reads in MiXCR, keeping a single row per CDR3 protein. This table holds 70,000 to 90,000 distinct CDR3 sequences, around 4.6% found once. The sample belongs to a study of neurological immune-mediated disorders. Overall study findings and caveats: Falling below healthy controls, multiple sclerosis showed the least TCR clonal expansion, while HTLV-1-associated myelopathy showed the most.

Unsorted libraries came from 2 million PBMCs stored at -80 °C. There are 14 residues in the CDR3. CDR1 and CDR2 from the germline V gene are MNHNY and SVGAGI (reference sequence). Trimming at V came to 0 bases and at J to 5 bases, leaving 1 base not matched to a gene. Sequenced input: PBMCs. The TCR sequence derives from a woman in her twenties or thirties with multiple sclerosis. The genes are TRBV6-6 and TRBJ1-2, with 9 bases identical to TRBD1. CDR3 sequence reads: CASSYSTGGYGYTF. The DNA for the CDR3 is TGTGCCAGCAGTTACTCGACAGGGGGGTATGGCTACACCTTC.